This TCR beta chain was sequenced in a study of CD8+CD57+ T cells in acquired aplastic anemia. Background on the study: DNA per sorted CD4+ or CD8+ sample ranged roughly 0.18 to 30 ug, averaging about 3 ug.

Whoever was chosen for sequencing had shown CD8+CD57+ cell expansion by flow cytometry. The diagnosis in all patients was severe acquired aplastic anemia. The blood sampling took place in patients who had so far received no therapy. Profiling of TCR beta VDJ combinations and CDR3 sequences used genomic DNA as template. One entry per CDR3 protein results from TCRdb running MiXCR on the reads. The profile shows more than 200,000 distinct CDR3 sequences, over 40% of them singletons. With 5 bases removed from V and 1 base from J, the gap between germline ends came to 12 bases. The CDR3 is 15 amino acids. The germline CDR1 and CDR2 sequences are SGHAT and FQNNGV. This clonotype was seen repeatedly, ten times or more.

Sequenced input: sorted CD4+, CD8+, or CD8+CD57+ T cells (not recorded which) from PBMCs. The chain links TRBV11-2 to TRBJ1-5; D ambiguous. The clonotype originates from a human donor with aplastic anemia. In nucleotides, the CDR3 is TGTGCCAGCAGCCCCGGGCAGGCAAGCAATCAGCCCCAGCATTTT. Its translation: CASSPGQASNQPQHF.